This T cell receptor beta chain was profiled in a study of cytomegalovirus exposure and HLA in healthy donors. It was with 60 Vbeta and 13 Jbeta primers that the PCR ran. TCRdb keeps only in-frame clones here, not all; method: immunoSEQ multiplex PCR. The sample consists of 150,000 to 200,000 clones, 70% to 90% of them appearing once. On this clone itself: Antigen: not known.

The CDR3 runs to 16 residues. After removal of 0 bases from V and 8 bases from J, the junction contained 8 bases not matched to a gene. Germline CDR1 reads LGHNA; CDR2 reads YSLEER. Study-wide findings and caveats: Some V segments, including TRBV6-2 and TRBV6-3, were excluded as indistinguishable. Earlier analysis looked at TCR beta V segments, and most were productive about 87% or about 30% of the time.

The TCR originated in a man younger than 35 in good health and CMV-seropositive. The rearrangement uses TRBV4-3 and TRBJ1-4; 8 bases map to TRBD1. What was sequenced was PBMCs. For the CDR3, the DNA is TGCGCCAGCAGCCAAGACCGGGTACAGGGGGGCGAAAAACTGTTTTTT. Its protein product is CASSQDRVQGGEKLFF.